These T cell receptor beta chains were read from a single sample in a study of a mutant IDH1 vaccine in newly diagnosed glioma. The assay was immunoSEQ multiplex PCR, and TCRdb's table has in-frame clones only and misses some. The sample consists of 45,000 to 65,000 clones, roughly 90% of them appearing once. No antigen has been identified for these receptors. Source: PBMCs, taken from a glioma patient whose treatment included an IDH1 peptide vaccine. Every receptor here comes from a man aged 45-65 years with glioma. CDR3s include the opening cysteine and the closing phenylalanine or tryptophan. Each record gives: D gene, clone size, J gene, V gene, CDR3 protein, CDR3 DNA. The D gene is left open where the match is weak. Clone size is not always given. Where it is, it says once, few, many or a class for expanded clones.

-	once	TRBJ1-5	TRBV6-4	CASSDSPRSNQPQHF	TGTGCCAGCAGTGACTCGCCGCGGAGCAATCAGCCCCAGCATTTT
-	-	TRBJ1-1	TRBV18	CASSPLGSDADNKAFF	TGTGCCAGCTCACCCCTTGGCAGCGACGCCGATAATAAAGCTTTCTTT
TRBD2	-	TRBJ2-1	TRBV7-2	CASSLVGGNEQFF	TGTGCCAGCAGCTTGGTCGGGGGGAATGAGCAGTTCTTC
-	-	TRBJ2-2	TRBV7-9	CASSNQGLTGELFF	TGTGCCAGCAGCAATCAGGGGCTAACCGGGGAGCTGTTTTTT
-	-	TRBJ1-2	TRBV28	CASSFIGNYTF	TGTGCCAGCAGTTTTATCGGAAACTACACCTTC
TRBD1	-	TRBJ2-1	TRBV4-1	CASSSDRGINEQFF	TGCGCCAGCAGCAGCGACAGGGGAATCAATGAGCAGTTCTTC
TRBD1	-	TRBJ1-2	TRBV5-4	CASSLGQGPYGYTF	TGTGCCAGCAGCCTAGGACAGGGGCCATATGGCTACACCTTC
-	-	TRBJ1-2	TRBV7-9	CASSPGGGANYGYTF	TGTGCCAGCAGCCCTGGCGGGGGTGCTAACTATGGCTACACCTTC
TRBD1	-	TRBJ1-1	TRBV29-1	CSVGQGGFTEAFF	TGCAGCGTCGGCCAGGGGGGGTTCACTGAAGCTTTCTTT
-	-	TRBJ2-3	TRBV7-9	CASGIGGSTDTQYF	TGTGCCAGCGGCATTGGTGGGAGCACAGATACGCAGTATTTT
TRBD1	-	TRBJ1-1	TRBV5-1	CASSSQGGSTEAFF	TGCGCCAGCAGCTCGCAGGGGGGGAGCACTGAAGCTTTCTTT
TRBD1	-	TRBJ2-7	TRBV6-4	CASSDSDRGEQYF	TGTGCCAGCAGTGACTCGGACAGGGGCGAGCAGTACTTC
TRBD1	-	TRBJ1-2	TRBV15	CATRDSQGSWGYTF	TGTGCCACCAGAGACTCACAGGGGAGCTGGGGCTACACCTTC
-	-	TRBJ2-1	TRBV2	CASSELRRVHEQFF	TGTGCCAGCAGTGAATTACGCAGGGTTCATGAGCAGTTCTTC
-	-	TRBJ2-1	TRBV7-3	CASSSPTGNEQFF	TGTGCCAGCAGCTCACCAACTGGCAATGAGCAGTTCTTC
-	-	TRBJ2-5	TRBV4-3	CASSQGSRNNQETQYF	TGCGCCAGCAGCCAGGGATCCCGAAACAACCAAGAGACCCAGTACTTC
-	-	TRBJ2-7	TRBV28	CASSFGSEQYF	TGTGCCAGCAGTTTCGGGAGCGAGCAGTACTTC
TRBD2	-	TRBJ2-1	TRBV9	CASSVAGRGSYNEQFF	TGTGCCAGCAGCGTAGCTGGGCGGGGGTCCTACAATGAGCAGTTCTTC
-	few	TRBJ1-1	TRBV5-1	CASTTASANTEAFF	TGCGCCAGCACGACAGCTTCAGCGAACACTGAAGCTTTCTTT
TRBD2	-	TRBJ2-7	TRBV6-5	CASTGGASLGEQYF	TGTGCCAGCACCGGGGGGGCTAGCCTGGGCGAGCAGTACTTC
TRBD2	-	TRBJ2-5	TRBV6-6	CASSYGVSGGETQYF	TGTGCCAGCAGTTACGGCGTCAGCGGGGGAGAGACCCAGTACTTC
-	-	TRBJ2-2	TRBV2	CASSEAGSTGELFF	TGTGCCAGCAGTGAAGCAGGGTCCACCGGGGAGCTGTTTTTT
-	-	TRBJ2-5	TRBV19	CASSPPGPQETQYF	TGTGCCAGCTCTCCCCCGGGACCTCAAGAGACCCAGTACTTC
-	-	TRBJ2-5	TRBV27	CASSYPRETQYF	TGTGCCAGCAGTTACCCTCGGGAGACCCAGTACTTC
TRBD1	-	TRBJ2-7	TRBV6-1	CASHPGTGSYEQYF	TGTGCCAGCCACCCCGGGACAGGCTCCTACGAGCAGTACTTC
-	-	TRBJ2-5	TRBV5-1	CASSTPGEETQYF	TGCGCCAGCAGCACCCCAGGTGAAGAGACCCAGTACTTC
-	few	TRBJ1-1	TRBV7-8	CASSLGSGAGGMNTEAFF	TGTGCCAGCAGCTTAGGAAGTGGAGCCGGGGGGATGAACACTGAAGCTTTCTTT
-	-	TRBJ2-7	TRBV27	CASSLSEGRVDEQYF	TGTGCCAGCAGTCTAAGTGAGGGGCGCGTCGACGAGCAGTACTTC
TRBD1	-	TRBJ2-7	TRBV28	CASSLLWDRETNEQYF	TGTGCCAGCAGTTTATTGTGGGACAGGGAAACCAACGAGCAGTACTTC
TRBD1	-	TRBJ1-2	TRBV27	CASSYSGTGRYGYTF	TGTGCCAGCAGCTACTCCGGGACAGGGCGCTATGGCTACACCTTC
-	-	TRBJ2-1	TRBV6-6	CATLLGEQFF	TGTGCCACCTTACTAGGGGAGCAGTTCTTC
TRBD1	-	TRBJ1-2	TRBV28	CASSLAGGNYGYTF	TGTGCCAGCAGTTTAGCAGGGGGCAACTATGGCTACACCTTC
-	once	TRBJ1-4	TRBV5-1	CASSLVGGSSEKLFF	TGCGCCAGCAGCTTGGTGGGGGGGTCGAGTGAAAAACTGTTTTTT
-	-	TRBJ2-7	TRBV4-1	CASSQSSYEQYF	TGCGCCAGCAGCCAGAGCTCCTACGAGCAGTACTTC
TRBD2	once	TRBJ2-3	TRBV19	CASSTGGTSTDTQYF	TGTGCCAGTAGTACCGGGGGGACTAGCACAGATACGCAGTATTTT
-	-	TRBJ2-5	TRBV6-1	CASGMGGTQYF	TGTGCCAGCGGTATGGGTGGGACCCAGTACTTC
-	-	TRBJ2-3	TRBV7-9	CASSLAGGPHTDTQYF	TGTGCCAGCAGCTTAGCGGGGGGGCCACACACAGATACGCAGTATTTT